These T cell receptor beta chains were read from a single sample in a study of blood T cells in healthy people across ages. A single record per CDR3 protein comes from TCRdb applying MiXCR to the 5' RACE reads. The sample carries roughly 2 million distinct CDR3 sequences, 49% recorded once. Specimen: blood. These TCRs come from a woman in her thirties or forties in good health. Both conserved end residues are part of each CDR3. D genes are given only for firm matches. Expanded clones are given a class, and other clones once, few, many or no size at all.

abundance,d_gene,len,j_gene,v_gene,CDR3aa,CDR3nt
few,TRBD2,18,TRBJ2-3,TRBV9,CASSVALAGAISTDTQYF,TGTGCCAGCAGCGTAGCACTAGCGGGGGCCATTAGCACAGATACGCAGTATTTT
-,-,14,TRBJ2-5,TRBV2,CASRSEAVGETQYF,TGTGCCAGCCGTTCCGAGGCGGTGGGAGAGACCCAGTACTTC
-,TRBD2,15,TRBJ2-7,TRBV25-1,CASSEGTSGGHEQYF,TGTGCCAGCAGTGAAGGGACTAGCGGGGGTCACGAGCAGTACTTC
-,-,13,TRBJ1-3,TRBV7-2,CASSPLTGNTIYF,TGTGCCAGCAGCCCCTTAACTGGAAACACCATATATTTT
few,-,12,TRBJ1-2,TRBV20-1,CSAQNSREGYTF,TGCAGTGCCCAAAATTCCAGGGAAGGCTACACCTTC
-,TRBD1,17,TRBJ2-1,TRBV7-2,CASSAQSGLTGTNEQFF,TGTGCCAGCAGCGCTCAAAGCGGATTGACAGGGACGAATGAGCAGTTCTTC
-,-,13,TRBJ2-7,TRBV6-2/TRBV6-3,CASRYISSYEQYF,TGTGCCAGCCGTTACATATCCTCCTACGAGCAGTACTTC
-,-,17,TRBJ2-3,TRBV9,CASSPALQGNSTDTQYF,TGTGCCAGCAGCCCCGCACTCCAGGGGAACAGCACAGATACGCAGTATTTT
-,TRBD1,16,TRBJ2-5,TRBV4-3,CASSYRRDRVNAEQYF,TGCGCCAGCAGCTACCGACGGGACAGGGTCAACGCTGAGCAGTACTTC
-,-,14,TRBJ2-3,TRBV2,CASSDRGHGDTQYF,TGTGCCAGCAGTGACAGGGGACATGGGGATACGCAGTATTTT